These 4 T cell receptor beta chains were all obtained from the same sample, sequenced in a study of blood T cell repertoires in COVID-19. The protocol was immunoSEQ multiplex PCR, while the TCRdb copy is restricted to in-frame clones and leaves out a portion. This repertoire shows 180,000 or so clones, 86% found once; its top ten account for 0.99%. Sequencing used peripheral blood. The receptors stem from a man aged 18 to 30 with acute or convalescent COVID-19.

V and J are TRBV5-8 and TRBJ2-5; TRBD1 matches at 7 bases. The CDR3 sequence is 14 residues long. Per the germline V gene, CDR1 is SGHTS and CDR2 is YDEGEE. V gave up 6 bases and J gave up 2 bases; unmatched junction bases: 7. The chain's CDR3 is CASNKRTGQETQYF. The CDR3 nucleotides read TGTGCCAGCAACAAGCGGACAGGTCAAGAGACCCAGTACTTC.

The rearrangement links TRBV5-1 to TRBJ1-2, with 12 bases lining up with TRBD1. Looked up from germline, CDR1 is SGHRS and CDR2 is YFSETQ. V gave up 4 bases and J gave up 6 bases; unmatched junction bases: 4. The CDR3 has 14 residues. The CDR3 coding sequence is TGCGCCAGCAGCCAGGGACAGGGGGCGGATGGCTACACCTTC. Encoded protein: CASSQGQGADGYTF.

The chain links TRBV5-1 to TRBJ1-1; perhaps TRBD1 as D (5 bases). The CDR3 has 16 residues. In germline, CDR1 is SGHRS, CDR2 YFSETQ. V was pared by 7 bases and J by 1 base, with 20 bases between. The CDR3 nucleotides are TGCGCCAGCGAGACTGAACCTGACAGACCGAACACTGAAGCTTTCTTT. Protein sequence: CASETEPDRPNTEAFF.

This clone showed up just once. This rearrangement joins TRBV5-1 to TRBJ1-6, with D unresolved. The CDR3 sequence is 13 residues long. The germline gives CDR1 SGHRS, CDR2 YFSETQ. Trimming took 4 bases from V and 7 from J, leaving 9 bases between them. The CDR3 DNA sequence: TGCGCCAGCAGCCTATATAAAAATTCACCCCTCCACTTT. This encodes CASSLYKNSPLHF.